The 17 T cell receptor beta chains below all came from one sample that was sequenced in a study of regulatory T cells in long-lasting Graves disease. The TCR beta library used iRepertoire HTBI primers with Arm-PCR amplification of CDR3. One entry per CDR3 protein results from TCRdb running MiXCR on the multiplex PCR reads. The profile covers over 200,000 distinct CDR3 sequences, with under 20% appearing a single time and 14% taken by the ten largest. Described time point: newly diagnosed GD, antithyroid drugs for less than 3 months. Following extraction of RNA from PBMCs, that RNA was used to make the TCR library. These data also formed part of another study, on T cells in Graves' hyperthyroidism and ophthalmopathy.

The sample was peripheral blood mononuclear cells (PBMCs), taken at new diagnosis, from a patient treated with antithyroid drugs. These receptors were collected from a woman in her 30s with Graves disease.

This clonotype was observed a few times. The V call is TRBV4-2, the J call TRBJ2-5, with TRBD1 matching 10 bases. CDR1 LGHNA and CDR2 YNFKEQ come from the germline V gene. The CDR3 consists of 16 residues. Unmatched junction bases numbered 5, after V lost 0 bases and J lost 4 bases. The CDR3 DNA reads TGTGCCAGCAGCCAAGATGGGACAGGGGCGGGAGAGACCCAGTACTTC. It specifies CASSQDGTGAGETQYF.

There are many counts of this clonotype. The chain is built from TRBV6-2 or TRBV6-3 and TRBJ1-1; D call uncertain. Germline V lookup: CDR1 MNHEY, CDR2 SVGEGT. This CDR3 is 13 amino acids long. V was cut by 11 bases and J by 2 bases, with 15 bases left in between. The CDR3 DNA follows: TGTGCCTGCGCAGGTCAATCAAACACTGAAGCTTTCTTT. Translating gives CACAGQSNTEAFF.

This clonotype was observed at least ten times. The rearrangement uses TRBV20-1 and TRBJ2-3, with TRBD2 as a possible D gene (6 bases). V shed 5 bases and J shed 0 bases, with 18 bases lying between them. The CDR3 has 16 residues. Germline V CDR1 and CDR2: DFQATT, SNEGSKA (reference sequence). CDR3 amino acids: CSAALLASISTDTQYF. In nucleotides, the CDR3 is TGCAGTGCTGCCTTACTAGCCTCTATTAGCACAGATACGCAGTATTTT.

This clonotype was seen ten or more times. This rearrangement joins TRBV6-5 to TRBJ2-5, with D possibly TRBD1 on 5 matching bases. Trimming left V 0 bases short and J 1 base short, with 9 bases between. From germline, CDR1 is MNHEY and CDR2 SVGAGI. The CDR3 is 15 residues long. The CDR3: CASSYSGAVQETQYF. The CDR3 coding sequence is TGTGCCAGCAGTTACTCTGGGGCAGTCCAAGAGACCCAGTACTTC.

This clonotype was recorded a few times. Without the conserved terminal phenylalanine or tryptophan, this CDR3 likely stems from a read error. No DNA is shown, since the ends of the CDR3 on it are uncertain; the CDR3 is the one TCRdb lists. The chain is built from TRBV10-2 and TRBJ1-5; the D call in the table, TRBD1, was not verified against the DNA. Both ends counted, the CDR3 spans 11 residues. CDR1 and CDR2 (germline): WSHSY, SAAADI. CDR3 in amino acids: CASSAAPGQRI.

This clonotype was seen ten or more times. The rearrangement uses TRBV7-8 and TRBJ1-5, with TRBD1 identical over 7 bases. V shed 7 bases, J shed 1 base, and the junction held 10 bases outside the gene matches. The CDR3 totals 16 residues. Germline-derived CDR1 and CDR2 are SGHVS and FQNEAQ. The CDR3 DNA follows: TGTGCCAGCACCTCGGCCCAGGGGGGGAGCAATCAGCCCCAGCATTTT. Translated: CASTSAQGGSNQPQHF. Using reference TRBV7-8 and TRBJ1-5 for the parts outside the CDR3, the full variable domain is GAGVSQSPRYKVAKRGQDVALRCDPISGHVSLFWYQQALGQGPEFLTYFQNEAQLDKSGLPSDRFFAERPEGSVSTLKIQRTQQEDSAVYLCASTSAQGGSNQPQHFGDGTRLSIL.

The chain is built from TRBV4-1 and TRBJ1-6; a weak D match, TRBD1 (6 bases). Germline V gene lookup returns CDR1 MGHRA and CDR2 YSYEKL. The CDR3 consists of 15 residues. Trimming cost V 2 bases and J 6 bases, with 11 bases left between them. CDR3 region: CASSQLTGPNSPLHF. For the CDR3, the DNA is TGCGCCAGCAGCCAATTGACAGGACCTAATTCACCCCTCCACTTT.

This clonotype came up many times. The CDR3 coding sequence is TGTGCCAGCAGCTTCGGACCCTCGCAAGAGACCCAGTACTTC. Protein sequence: CASSFGPSQETQYF. The chain joins TRBV11-2 to TRBJ2-5; unclear D gene. Germline CDR1 reads SGHAT; CDR2 reads FQNNGV. The length of the CDR3 is 14 residues. The germline V and J ends were trimmed by 3 bases and 2 bases, with 10 bases remaining between them.

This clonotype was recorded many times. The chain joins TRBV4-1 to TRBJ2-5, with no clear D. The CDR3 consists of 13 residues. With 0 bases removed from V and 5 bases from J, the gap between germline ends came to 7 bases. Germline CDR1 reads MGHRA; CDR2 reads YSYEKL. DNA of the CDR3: TGCGCCAGCAGCCAAGATATTGTGGAGACCCAGTACTTC. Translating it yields CASSQDIVETQYF.

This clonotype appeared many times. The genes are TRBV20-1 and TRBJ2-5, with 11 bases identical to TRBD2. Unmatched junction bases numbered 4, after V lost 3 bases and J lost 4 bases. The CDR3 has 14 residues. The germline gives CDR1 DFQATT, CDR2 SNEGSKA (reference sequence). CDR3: CSASTSGGPETQYF. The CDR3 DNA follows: TGCAGTGCTAGCACTAGCGGGGGCCCAGAGACCCAGTACTTC.

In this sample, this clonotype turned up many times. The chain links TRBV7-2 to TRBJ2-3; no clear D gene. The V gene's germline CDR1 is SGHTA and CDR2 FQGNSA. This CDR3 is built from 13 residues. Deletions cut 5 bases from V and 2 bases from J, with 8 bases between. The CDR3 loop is CASSDRNTDTQYF. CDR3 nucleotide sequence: TGTGCCAGCAGCGACCGAAACACAGATACGCAGTATTTT.

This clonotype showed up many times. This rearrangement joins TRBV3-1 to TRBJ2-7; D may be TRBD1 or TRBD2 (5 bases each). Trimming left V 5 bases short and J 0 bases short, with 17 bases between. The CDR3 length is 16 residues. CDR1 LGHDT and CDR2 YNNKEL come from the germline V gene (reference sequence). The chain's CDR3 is CASSDHGAGLSYEQYF. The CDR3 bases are TGTGCCAGCAGCGACCACGGGGCGGGTCTCTCCTACGAGCAGTACTTC.

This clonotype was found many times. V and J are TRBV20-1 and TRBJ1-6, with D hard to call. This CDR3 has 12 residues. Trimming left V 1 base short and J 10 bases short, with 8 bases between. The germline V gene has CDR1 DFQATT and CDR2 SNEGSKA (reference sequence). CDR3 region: CSARVGSSPLHF. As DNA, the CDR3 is TGCAGTGCTAGAGTCGGTAGCTCACCCCTCCACTTT.

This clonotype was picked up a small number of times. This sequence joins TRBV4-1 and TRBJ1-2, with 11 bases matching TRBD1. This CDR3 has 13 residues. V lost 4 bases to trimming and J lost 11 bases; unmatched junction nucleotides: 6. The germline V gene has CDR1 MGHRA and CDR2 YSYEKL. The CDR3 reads CASSPEDRGRYTF. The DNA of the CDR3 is TGCGCCAGCAGCCCCGAGGACAGGGGGCGGTACACCTTC.

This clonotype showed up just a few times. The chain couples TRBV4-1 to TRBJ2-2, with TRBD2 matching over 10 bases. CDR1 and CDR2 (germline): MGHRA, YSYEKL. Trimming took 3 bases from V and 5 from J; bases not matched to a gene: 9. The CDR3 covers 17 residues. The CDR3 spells CASSHSSGGVPTGELFF. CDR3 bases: TGCGCCAGCAGCCACTCTAGCGGGGGAGTTCCAACCGGGGAGCTGTTTTTT.

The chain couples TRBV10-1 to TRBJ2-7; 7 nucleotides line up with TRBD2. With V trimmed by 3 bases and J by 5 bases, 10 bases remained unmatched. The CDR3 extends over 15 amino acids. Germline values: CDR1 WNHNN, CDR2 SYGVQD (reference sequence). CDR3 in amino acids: CASSDASVGGNEQYF. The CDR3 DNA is TGCGCCAGCAGTGACGCATCTGTGGGGGGGAACGAGCAGTACTTC.

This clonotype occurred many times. The CDR3 coding sequence is TGCAGTGCTTGGACAGGGGAGTTAGTGTCCTACAATGAGCAGTTCTTC. This sequence encodes CSAWTGELVSYNEQFF. The V and J genes are TRBV20-1 and TRBJ2-1; TRBD1 matches 9 bases. Per germline, CDR1 DFQATT and CDR2 SNEGSKA (reference sequence). V gave up 5 bases and J gave up 1 base; unmatched junction bases: 9. The CDR3 contains 16 residues.